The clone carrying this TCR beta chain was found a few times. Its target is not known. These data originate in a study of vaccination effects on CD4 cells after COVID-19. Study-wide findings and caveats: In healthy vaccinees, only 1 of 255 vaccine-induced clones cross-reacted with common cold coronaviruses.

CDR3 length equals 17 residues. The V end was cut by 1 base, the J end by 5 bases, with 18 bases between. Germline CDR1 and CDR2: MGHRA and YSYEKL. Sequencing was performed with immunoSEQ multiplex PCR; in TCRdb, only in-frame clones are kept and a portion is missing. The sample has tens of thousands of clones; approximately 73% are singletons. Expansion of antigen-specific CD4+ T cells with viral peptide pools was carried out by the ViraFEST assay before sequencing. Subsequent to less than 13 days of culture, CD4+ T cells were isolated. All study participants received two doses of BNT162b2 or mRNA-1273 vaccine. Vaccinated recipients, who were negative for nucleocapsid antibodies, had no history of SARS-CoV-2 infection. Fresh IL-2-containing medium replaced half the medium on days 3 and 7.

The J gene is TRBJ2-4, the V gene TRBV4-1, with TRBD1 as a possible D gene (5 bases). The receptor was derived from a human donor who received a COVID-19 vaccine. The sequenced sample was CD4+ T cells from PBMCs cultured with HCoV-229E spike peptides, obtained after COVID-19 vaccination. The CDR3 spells CASSQGPAQGEENIQYF. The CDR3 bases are TGCGCCAGCAGCCAAGGCCCGGCCCAGGGCGAAGAAAACATTCAGTACTTC.